These 2 T cell receptor beta chains share one sample of origin, sequenced in a study of cytomegalovirus exposure and HLA in healthy donors. A multiplex PCR was run with 60 Vbeta primers and 13 Jbeta primers. The method was immunoSEQ multiplex PCR; TCRdb's version includes in-frame clones alone and lacks a portion of them. The data show 100,000 to 150,000 clones, about 71% seen once. The sample was PBMCs. Source of these receptors: a woman aged 55-69 years in good health and CMV-seropositive.

This CDR3 is CASSLMDDRTQPQHF. CDR3 in DNA: TGTGCCAGCTCGTTAATGGATGACAGGACCCAGCCCCAGCATTTT. V gene TRBV18 combines with J gene TRBJ1-5; D is perhaps TRBD1 (6 bases). Trimming pared 6 bases from V and 7 bases from J, leaving 19 bases between. Germline lookup yields CDR1 KGHSH and CDR2 LQKENI. The CDR3 contains 15 residues.

The chain couples TRBV19 to TRBJ2-5; TRBD2 is a possible D gene (6 bases). The CDR3 covers 13 residues. Between the trimmed V and J ends, which lost 5 bases and 1 base, there was a span of 8 bases. Germline V CDR1 and CDR2: LNHDA, SQIVND (reference sequence). CDR3 loop: CASSGDFQETQYF. CDR3 coding DNA: TGTGCCAGTAGTGGGGACTTCCAAGAGACCCAGTACTTC. The full variable domain, completed using reference TRBV19 and TRBJ2-5, is DGGITQSPKYLFRKEGQNVTLSCEQNLNHDAMYWYRQDPGQGLRLIYYSQIVNDFQKGDIAEGYSVSREKKESFPLTVTSAQKNPTAFYLCASSGDFQETQYFGPGTRLLVL.